The next 25 T cell receptor beta chains were all read from a single sample in a study of metastatic and nonmetastatic thyroid tumors. TCRdb re-called the PCR reads with MiXCR. The repertoire includes 15,000 to 20,000 clones, around 25% of them detected once, and less than 11% sits in the top ten. Not a single patient had been given any form of treatment at any point before undergoing thyroid surgery. Sequences were obtained from adjacent normal tissue. Receptors were obtained from a female donor with papillary thyroid cancer or a benign thyroid nodule (not recorded which). Some clones in this sample may be carry-over from other donors' samples.

This clone was seen many times. Other DNA sequences within the sample encode an identical CDR3. The rearrangement joins TRBV29-1 to TRBJ1-2; a weak D match, TRBD1 (5 bases). V shed 0 bases and J shed 4 bases, with 9 bases lying between them. The V gene's germline CDR1 is SQVTM and CDR2 ANQGSEA. The CDR3 totals 13 residues. The CDR3 reads CSVEEAGGYGYTF. In nucleotides, the CDR3 is TGCAGCGTTGAAGAGGCGGGGGGCTATGGCTACACCTTC. The full variable domain, rest sourced from reference TRBV29-1 and TRBJ1-2, is SAVISQKPSRDICQRGTSLTIQCQVDSQVTMMFWYRQQPGQSLTLIATANQGSEATYESGFVIDKFPISRPNLTFSTLTVSNMSPEDSSIYLCSVEEAGGYGYTFGSGTRLTVV.

This clone was observed many times. This chain joins TRBV6-4 and TRBJ2-3; D perhaps matches TRBD1 (5 bases). From germline, CDR1 is MRHNA and CDR2 SNTAGT. This CDR3 is 15 amino acids long. Trimming left V 6 bases short and J 0 bases short, with 13 bases between. The CDR3 is CASSKTATSTDTQYF. Here the CDR3 DNA reads TGTGCCAGCAGCAAGACAGCTACTAGCACAGATACGCAGTATTTT.

In this sample, this clone is medium-sized. Other DNA sequences in the same sample also yield this CDR3. The V and J genes are TRBV7-9 and TRBJ2-1, with D perhaps matching TRBD2 (5 bases). The CDR3 is 16 residues long. Trimming cost V 5 bases and J 7 bases, with 21 bases left between them. Germline-derived CDR1 and CDR2 are SEHNR and FQNEAQ (reference sequence). The CDR3 loop is CASSRTRGSGGNEQFF. The CDR3 DNA sequence: TGTGCCAGCAGCCGCACTAGAGGGTCCGGCGGAAATGAGCAGTTCTTC.

This sequence joins TRBV6-1 and TRBJ2-5, with D possibly TRBD1 on 5 matching bases. The V gene lost 6 bases and the J gene lost 1 base, with 9 bases spanning the gap. CDR1 is MNHNS, CDR2 SASEGT, per germline. This CDR3 region has 13 residues. The CDR3 region has the DNA TGTGCCAGCAGCGTAGACAGCCAAGAGACCCAGTACTTC. Translating gives CASSVDSQETQYF.

This clone was seen ten or more times. This chain connects TRBV24-1 to TRBJ2-7; D is uncertain. From germline, CDR1 is KGHDR and CDR2 SFDVKD. This CDR3 spans 13 amino acids. With 5 bases removed from V and 3 bases from J, the gap between germline ends came to 10 bases. The CDR3 region has the DNA TGTGCCACCAGTGCTGGGATAGACTACGAGCAGTACTTC. Translating gives CATSAGIDYEQYF.

This chain's CDR3 is CASSRDSYNEQFF. DNA for the CDR3: TGTGCCAGCAGTAGGGACTCCTACAATGAGCAGTTCTTC. The rearrangement links TRBV6-1 to TRBJ2-1, with D hard to call. The ends were cut back, 5 bases at V and 0 bases at J, with 5 bases in the middle. The CDR3 is 13 amino acids. Per germline, CDR1 MNHNS and CDR2 SASEGT.

Of note for this clone: A clone one base away is much larger, so this may be a read error. The rearrangement joins TRBV7-2 to TRBJ2-7; 8 nucleotides agree with TRBD1. Germline CDR1 SGHTA, CDR2 FQGNSA. This CDR3 spans 12 amino acids. J lost 7 bases, V lost 7 bases, and 6 bases had no gene match. CDR3 sequence: CASIPGQGEQYF. The CDR3 nucleotides read TGTGCCAGCATCCCAGGACAGGGAGAGCAGTACTTC.

By sample fraction, this clone is large. The chain carries TRBV6-1 and TRBJ2-7; 8 bases are shared with TRBD1. The V gene end was trimmed by 3 bases and the J gene end by 1 base; junction bases not matched to a gene: 5. This CDR3 is built from 15 residues. Germline CDR1 MNHNS, CDR2 SASEGT. The CDR3 region is CASSDPGQESYEQYF. In DNA form, the CDR3 reads TGTGCCAGCAGTGATCCGGGACAGGAATCCTACGAGCAGTACTTC.

The chain carries TRBV20-1 and TRBJ2-7, with 9 bases aligning to TRBD1. Unmatched junction bases numbered 12, after V lost 0 bases and J lost 6 bases. Per the germline V gene, CDR1 is DFQATT and CDR2 is SNEGSKA (reference sequence). CDR3 length: 16 amino acids. CDR3 nucleotides: TGCAGTGCTAGAGATCCCGGGACAGGGAGATTATCCGAGCAGTACGTC. Protein: CSARDPGTGRLSEQYV.

The genes are TRBV2 and TRBJ1-2; TRBD1 agrees at 8 bases. Trimming at V came to 6 bases and at J to 2 bases, leaving 11 bases not matched to a gene. This CDR3 is 16 amino acids long. Germline-derived CDR1 and CDR2 are SNHLY and FYNNEI. Written as DNA, the CDR3 is TGTGCCAGCAGGGCACCGGGACAGGCGATAAACTATGGCTACACCTTC. Protein: CASRAPGQAINYGYTF.

The chain joins TRBV5-1 to TRBJ2-7; a possible D gene is TRBD1 (5 bases). The CDR3 extends over 14 amino acids. Trimming took off 4 bases at V and 0 bases at J, with 11 bases between the two ends. Germline V gene sequence: CDR1 SGHRS, CDR2 YFSETQ. In DNA form, the CDR3 reads TGCGCCAGCAGCCCTGGACATTCCTCCTACGAGCAGTACTTC. Amino acid sequence: CASSPGHSSYEQYF.

This clone showed up just a few times. This rearrangement joins TRBV6-1 to TRBJ1-2, with D tentatively TRBD1 (6 bases). The CDR3 is 15 amino acids. Germline CDR1 and CDR2: MNHNS and SASEGT. Trimming took off 2 bases at V and 6 bases at J, with 16 bases between the two ends. CDR3 protein: CASSEYLGGANGYTF. CDR3 nucleotides: TGTGCCAGCAGTGAATATCTTGGGGGCGCGAATGGCTACACCTTC.

V is TRBV4-1 and J is TRBJ2-7; D remains unclear. Germline V gene data show CDR1 as MGHRA and CDR2 as YSYEKL. The germline V and J ends were trimmed by 1 base and 3 bases, with 10 bases remaining between them. The CDR3 contains 14 residues. This chain's CDR3 is CASSQVVGGYEQYF. The DNA for the CDR3 is TGCGCCAGCAGCCAAGTGGTGGGCGGCTACGAGCAGTACTTC.

This clone occurred a few times. This sequence joins TRBV7-8 and TRBJ1-1, with 7 bases lining up with TRBD1. Germline V gives CDR1 SGHVS, CDR2 FQNEAQ. This CDR3 has 11 residues. Germline trimming cut 8 bases from V and 4 bases from J; bases unmatched to any gene: 1. This chain's CDR3 is CASSGGTEAFF. The CDR3 DNA reads as TGTGCCAGCTCAGGGGGCACTGAAGCTTTCTTT.

This sequence joins TRBV3-1 and TRBJ2-7, with D unclear. Trimming took 4 bases from V and 6 from J, leaving 25 bases between them. The length of the CDR3 is 17 residues. Germline CDR1 reads LGHDT; CDR2 reads YNNKEL (reference sequence). CDR3 DNA sequence: TGTGCCAGCAGCCCCATAGGGATTACCAGCAGCGTGGGCGAGCAGTACTTC. This translates into CASSPIGITSSVGEQYF.

This sequence joins TRBV6-1 and TRBJ2-7; 7 bases fit TRBD1. The CDR3 totals 15 residues. The V and J ends lost 5 bases and 6 bases, in that order; junction bases with no gene match: 13. Germline V CDR1 and CDR2: MNHNS, SASEGT. The CDR3 region has the DNA TGTGCCAGCAGTATCCTCCGGGACAGAAATTTCGAGCAGTACTTC. Translating gives CASSILRDRNFEQYF.

A few counts support this clone. The chain joins TRBV7-9 to TRBJ1-4; TRBD1 is a possible D gene (6 bases). Looked up from germline, CDR1 is SEHNR and CDR2 is FQNEAQ (reference sequence). Trimming cost V 6 bases and J 14 bases, with 16 bases left between them. This CDR3 contains 12 residues. CDR3 loop: CASSPDRDTLFF. For the CDR3, the DNA is TGTGCCAGCAGTCCCGACCGGGACACGCTGTTTTTT.

There are a few counts of this clone. V gene TRBV12-3 or TRBV12-4 combines with J gene TRBJ1-1; 8 nucleotides align to TRBD1. The CDR3 has 17 amino acids. J was trimmed by 5 bases and V by 2 bases; bases with no gene match: 13. CDR3: CASSLRQGRTGGTEAFF. The CDR3 coding sequence is TGTGCCAGCAGTTTAAGGCAGGGGAGAACAGGGGGAACTGAAGCTTTCTTT.

The rearrangement uses TRBV7-2 and TRBJ2-4, with D tentatively TRBD2 (7 bases). CDR1 and CDR2 (germline): SGHTA, FQGNSA. V was pared by 0 bases and J by 0 bases, with 9 bases between. The CDR3 runs 16 residues. The CDR3 is CASSLAGGAAKNIQYF. In DNA form, the CDR3 reads TGTGCCAGCAGCTTAGCAGGGGGGGCAGCCAAAAACATTCAGTACTTC.

This clone has a count of ten or more. The chain has TRBV12-3 or TRBV12-4 and TRBJ1-2; 8 bases map to TRBD1. The trim removed 8 bases at V and 4 bases at J, leaving 3 bases unmatched. This CDR3 comprises 12 residues. The CDR3 region is CASGQGSYGYTF. For the CDR3, the DNA is TGTGCCAGCGGACAGGGAAGCTATGGCTACACCTTC.

The V call is TRBV9, the J call TRBJ2-7; TRBD1 agrees at 9 bases. The CDR3 sequence is 16 residues long. The V segment lost 4 bases and the J segment 1 base; nucleotides outside the gene matches: 9. Germline V gene data show CDR1 as SGDLS and CDR2 as YYNGEE. The CDR3 coding sequence is TGTGCCAGCAGCCCGCGCGCCGGGACAGGGTCCTACGAGCAGTACTTC. Protein: CASSPRAGTGSYEQYF.

The chain has TRBV20-1 and TRBJ1-5, with D perhaps TRBD1 (6 bases). This CDR3 comprises 12 residues. V was cut by 3 bases and J by 9 bases, with 12 bases left in between. Germline V gene sequence: CDR1 DFQATT, CDR2 SNEGSKA (reference sequence). CDR3 bases: TGCAGTGCTAGGGGGAGGGGGACGCCCCAGCATTTT. This codes for CSARGRGTPQHF.

This clone was recorded a few times. The chain is built from TRBV28 and TRBJ2-7, with 7 bases lining up with TRBD2. CDR1 is MDHEN and CDR2 is SYDVKM in the germline V gene. The J segment lost 0 bases and the V segment lost 3 bases, leaving 5 bases of the junction unmatched. This CDR3 comprises 15 residues. The CDR3 loop reads CASSLGGGPSYEQYF. CDR3 sequence (DNA): TGTGCCAGCAGTTTGGGGGGAGGGCCCTCCTACGAGCAGTACTTC.

The chain carries TRBV6-1 and TRBJ1-1, with D possibly being TRBD1 (5 bases). The germline V and J ends were trimmed by 6 bases and 5 bases, with 19 bases remaining between them. Germline loops: CDR1 MNHNS, CDR2 SASEGT. The CDR3 has 15 residues. The CDR3 sequence: CASSYGRGGRTEAFF. The CDR3 region has the DNA TGTGCCAGCAGCTATGGACGGGGGGGACGAACTGAAGCTTTCTTT.

This clone was counted a few times. The chain joins TRBV14 to TRBJ2-5; no definite D call. CDR3 length equals 14 residues. CDR1 is SGHDN and CDR2 is FVKESK in the germline V gene. V lost 3 bases, J lost 7 bases, and 15 bases lay in between. The CDR3 is CASSHYGSRGTQYF. Written as DNA, the CDR3 is TGTGCCAGCAGCCATTACGGTTCCCGCGGGACCCAGTACTTC.